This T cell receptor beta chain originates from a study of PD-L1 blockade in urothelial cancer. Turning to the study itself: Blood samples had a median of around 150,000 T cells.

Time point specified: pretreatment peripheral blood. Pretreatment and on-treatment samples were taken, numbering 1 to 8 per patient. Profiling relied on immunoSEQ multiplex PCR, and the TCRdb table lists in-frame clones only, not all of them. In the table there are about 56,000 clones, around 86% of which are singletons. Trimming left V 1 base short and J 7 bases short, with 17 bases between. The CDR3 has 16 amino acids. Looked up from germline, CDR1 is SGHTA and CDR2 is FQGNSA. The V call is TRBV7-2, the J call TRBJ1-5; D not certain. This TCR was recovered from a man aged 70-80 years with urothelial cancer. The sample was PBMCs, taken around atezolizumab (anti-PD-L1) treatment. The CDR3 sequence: CASSLDPLNTGQPQHF. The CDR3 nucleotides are TGTGCCAGCAGCTTAGATCCACTCAACACGGGGCAGCCCCAGCATTTT. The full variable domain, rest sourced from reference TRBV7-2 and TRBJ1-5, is GAGVSQSPSNKVTEKGKDVELRCDPISGHTALYWYRQSLGQGLEFLIYFQGNSAPDKSGLPSDRFSAERTGGSVSTLTIQRTQQEDSAVYLCASSLDPLNTGQPQHFGDGTRLSIL.